One and the same sample provided the 2 T cell receptor beta chains below, sequenced in a study of shared clonotypes between healthy human individuals. Profiled with immunoSEQ multiplex PCR; TCRdb holds only in-frame clones, not every one. The table has around 510,000 clones, around 78% seen once. The sample comprised PBMCs. The receptors come from a woman between 35 and 50 years old in good health. Some clones in this sample may be carry-over from other donors' samples.

The CDR3 spells CASSPAKLGETQYF. In DNA form, the CDR3 reads TGTGCCAGCAGCCCGGCCAAGCTAGGGGAGACCCAGTACTTC. V and J are TRBV5-4 and TRBJ2-5; the D is unclear. The germline CDR1 and CDR2 sequences are SGHNT and YYREEE (reference sequence). This CDR3 has 14 residues. Trimming took 4 bases from V and 5 from J, leaving 15 bases between them.

V usage is TRBV28 and J usage is TRBJ1-5, with a weak D call TRBD1 (6 bases). V shed 5 bases and J shed 6 bases, with 14 bases lying between them. Germline CDR1 and CDR2: MDHEN and SYDVKM. The CDR3 spans 14 residues. This CDR3 reads CASSLQTGIQPQHF. Here the CDR3 DNA reads TGTGCCAGCAGTCTACAAACAGGGATTCAGCCCCAGCATTTT.